The source of this T cell receptor (beta chain) is a study of T cell responses to AZD1222 COVID-19 vaccine. As for the study in general: Researchers grouped second doses given at about 4 or about 12 weeks into one pool.

Of note for this clone: The target antigen is unknown.

Assay used: immunoSEQ multiplex PCR; TCRdb lists only in-frame clones, some missing. This table holds 150,000 to 200,000 clones, roughly 93% found once. Whole-study findings and limits: Donors were chiefly white British, with a greater number of females, and clonal diversity was perhaps underestimated. It was only after the peak T cell response that any repertoires were sampled. Two AZD1222 administrations were followed by greater Spike-specific TCR breadth and depth.

This CDR3 comprises 14 residues. Germline CDR1 reads LGHDT; CDR2 reads YNNKEL (reference sequence). J lost 10 bases, V lost 5 bases, and 8 bases had no gene match. The rearrangement joins TRBV3-1 (or the pseudogene TRBV3-2) to TRBJ1-1; 12 positions match TRBD1. The material sequenced was peripheral blood, taken on day 0 of AZD1222 vaccination. This sequence originates from an adult in good health. For the CDR3, the DNA is TGTGCCAGCAGCTTCCTGGGACAGGGGGCGAGAGCTTTCTTT. Translating gives CASSFLGQGARAFF.